This T cell receptor (beta chain) was captured by sequencing in a study of shared clonotypes between healthy human individuals. Study-wide context: CD4 naive and CD4 memory each took three plates per donor, while CD8 naive took two and CD8 memory one. The study, taken as a whole, reports: Several donors shared approximately 5% of their naive CD4 clonotypes.

Naive-designated CD8 cells lacked CD45RO, were positively enriched for CCR7, and omitted terminally differentiated effector memory CD45RA+ cells. This clone was counted ten times or more. No antigen is known for it. The germline V and J ends were trimmed by 1 base and 4 bases, with 14 bases remaining between them. Germline lookup yields CDR1 MNHNS and CDR2 SASEGT. The CDR3 runs 16 residues. In the study's own analysis: Filtering differed because ImmunoSEQ produced junction-only sequences that carried no quality scores. Profiled with immunoSEQ multiplex PCR; TCRdb holds only in-frame clones, not every one. Clonal size and the V and J genes are those of that table, whereas D and trimming came from the DNA. The repertoire has about 680,000 clones, roughly nine tenths of them found once; the top ten carry about 24%.

This chain joins TRBV6-1 and TRBJ1-3; D gene uncertain. The sequence was obtained from a man aged 30 to 39 in good health. The sequenced material came from naive CD8+ T cells sorted from blood. For the CDR3, the DNA is TGTGCCAGCAGTGAAGAGGGATCCTTTGCGGGAAACACCATATATTTT. It translates to CASSEEGSFAGNTIYF.